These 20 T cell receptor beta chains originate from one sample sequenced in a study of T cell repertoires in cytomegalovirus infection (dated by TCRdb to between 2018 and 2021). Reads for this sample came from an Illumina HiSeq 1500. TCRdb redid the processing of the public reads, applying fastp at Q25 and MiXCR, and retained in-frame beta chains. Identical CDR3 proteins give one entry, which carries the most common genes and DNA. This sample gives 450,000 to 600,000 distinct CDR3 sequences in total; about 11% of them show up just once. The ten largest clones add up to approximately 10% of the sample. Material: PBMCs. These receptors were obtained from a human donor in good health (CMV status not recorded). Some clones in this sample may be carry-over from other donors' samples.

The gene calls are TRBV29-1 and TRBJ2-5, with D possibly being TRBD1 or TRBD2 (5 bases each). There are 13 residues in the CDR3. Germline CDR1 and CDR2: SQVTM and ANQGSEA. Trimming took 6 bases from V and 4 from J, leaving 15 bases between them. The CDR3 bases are TGCAGCGTCACGGGACGCTTCACAGAGACCCAGTACTTC. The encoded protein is CSVTGRFTETQYF.

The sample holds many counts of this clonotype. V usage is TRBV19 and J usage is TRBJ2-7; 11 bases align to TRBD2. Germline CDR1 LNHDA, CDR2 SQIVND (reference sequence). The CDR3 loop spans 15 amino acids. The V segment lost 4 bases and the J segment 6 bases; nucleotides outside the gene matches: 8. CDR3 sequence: CASSTGTSGSGEQYF. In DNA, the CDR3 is TGTGCCAGTAGTACAGGCACTAGCGGGAGCGGCGAGCAGTACTTC.

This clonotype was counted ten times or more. The chain's CDR3 is CASLRGLDSPLHF. CDR3 coding DNA: TGTGCCAGCCTAAGGGGGCTTGATTCACCCCTCCACTTT. The chain recombines TRBV7-8 with TRBJ1-6; 7 nucleotides line up with TRBD1. Germline V gene lookup returns CDR1 SGHVS and CDR2 FQNEAQ. After removal of 8 bases from V and 8 bases from J, the junction contained 6 bases not matched to a gene. The CDR3 spans 13 residues. Complete variable domain (other parts from reference TRBV7-8 and TRBJ1-6): GAGVSQSPRYKVAKRGQDVALRCDPISGHVSLFWYQQALGQGPEFLTYFQNEAQLDKSGLPSDRFFAERPEGSVSTLKIQRTQQEDSAVYLCASLRGLDSPLHFGNGTRLTVT.

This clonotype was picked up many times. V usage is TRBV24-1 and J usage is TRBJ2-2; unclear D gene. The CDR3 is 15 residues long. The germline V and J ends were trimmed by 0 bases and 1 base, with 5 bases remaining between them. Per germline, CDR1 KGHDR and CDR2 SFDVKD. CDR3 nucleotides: TGTGCCACCAGTGATTTGCCCCGGAACACCGGGGAGCTGTTTTTT. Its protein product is CATSDLPRNTGELFF.

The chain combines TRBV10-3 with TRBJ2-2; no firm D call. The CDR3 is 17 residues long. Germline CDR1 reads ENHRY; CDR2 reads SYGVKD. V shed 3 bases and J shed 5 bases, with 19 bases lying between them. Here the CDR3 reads CAISDSASSPSTGELFF. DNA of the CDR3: TGTGCCATCAGTGATTCGGCTAGTTCCCCTTCGACCGGGGAGCTGTTTTTT.

CDR3 loop: CATSGTRDDEQFF. CDR3 nucleotide sequence: TGTGCCACATCCGGGACTAGGGACGATGAGCAGTTCTTC. The V and J genes are TRBV2 and TRBJ2-1, with 8 bases that match TRBD2. CDR1 SNHLY and CDR2 FYNNEI come from the germline V gene. Trimming cost V 10 bases and J 8 bases; bases outside gene matches: 10. The CDR3 loop spans 13 amino acids.

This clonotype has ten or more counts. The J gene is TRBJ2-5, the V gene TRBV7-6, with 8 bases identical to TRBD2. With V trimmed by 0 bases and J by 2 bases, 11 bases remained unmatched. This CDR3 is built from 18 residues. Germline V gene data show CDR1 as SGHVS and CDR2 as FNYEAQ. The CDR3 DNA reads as TGTGCCAGCAGCTTAGCTACTAGCGGCAACGGGCGGCAAGAGACCCAGTACTTC. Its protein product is CASSLATSGNGRQETQYF.

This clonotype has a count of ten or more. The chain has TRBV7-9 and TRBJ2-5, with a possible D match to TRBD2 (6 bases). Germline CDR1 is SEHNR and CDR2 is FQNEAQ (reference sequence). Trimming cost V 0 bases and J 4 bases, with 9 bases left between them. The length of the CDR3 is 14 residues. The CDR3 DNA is TGTGCCAGCAGCTTAGCGCTGCGGGGAGAGACCCAGTACTTC. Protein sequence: CASSLALRGETQYF.

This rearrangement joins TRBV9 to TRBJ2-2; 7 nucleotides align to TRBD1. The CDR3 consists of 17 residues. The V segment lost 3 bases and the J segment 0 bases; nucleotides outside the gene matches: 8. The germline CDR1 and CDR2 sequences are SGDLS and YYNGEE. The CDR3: CASSASGRGTNTGELFF. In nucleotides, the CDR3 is TGTGCCAGCAGCGCCTCGGGCAGGGGGACGAACACCGGGGAGCTGTTTTTT.

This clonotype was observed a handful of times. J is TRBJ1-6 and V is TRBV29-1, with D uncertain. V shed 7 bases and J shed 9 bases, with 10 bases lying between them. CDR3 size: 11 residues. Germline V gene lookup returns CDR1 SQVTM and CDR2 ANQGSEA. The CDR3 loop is CSAESISPLHF. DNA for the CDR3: TGCAGCGCCGAGAGCATTTCACCCCTCCACTTT.

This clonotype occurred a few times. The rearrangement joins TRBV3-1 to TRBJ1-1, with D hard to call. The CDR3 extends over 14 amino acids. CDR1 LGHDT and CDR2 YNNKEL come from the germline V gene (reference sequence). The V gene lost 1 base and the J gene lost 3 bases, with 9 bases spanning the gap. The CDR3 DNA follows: TGTGCCAGCAGCCAAGGGGGAAGCTACACTGAAGCTTTCTTT. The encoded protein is CASSQGGSYTEAFF.

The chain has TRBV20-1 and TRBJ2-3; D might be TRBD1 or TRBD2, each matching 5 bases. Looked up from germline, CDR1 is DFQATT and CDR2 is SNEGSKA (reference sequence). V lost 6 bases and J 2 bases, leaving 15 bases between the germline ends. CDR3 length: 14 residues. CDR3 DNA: TGCAGTGCAGAAGAGGGGCAACTCACAGATACGCAGTATTTT. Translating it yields CSAEEGQLTDTQYF.

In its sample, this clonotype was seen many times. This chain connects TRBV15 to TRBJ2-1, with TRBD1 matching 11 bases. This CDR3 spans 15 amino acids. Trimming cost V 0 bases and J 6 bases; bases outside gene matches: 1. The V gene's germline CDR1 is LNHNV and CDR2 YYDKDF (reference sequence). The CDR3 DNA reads TGTGCCACCAGCAGAGATGGGACAGGGGGCAATGAGCAGTTCTTC. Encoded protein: CATSRDGTGGNEQFF. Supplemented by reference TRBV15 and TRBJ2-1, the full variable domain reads DAMVIQNPRYQVTQFGKPVTLSCSQTLNHNVMYWYQQKSSQAPKLLFHYYDKDFNNEADTPDNFQSRRPNTSFCFLDIRSPGLGDTAMYLCATSRDGTGGNEQFFGPGTRLTVL.

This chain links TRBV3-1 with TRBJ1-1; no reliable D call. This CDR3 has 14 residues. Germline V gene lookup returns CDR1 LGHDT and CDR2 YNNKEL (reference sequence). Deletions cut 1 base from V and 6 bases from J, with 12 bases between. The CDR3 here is CASSQVAGLSEAFF. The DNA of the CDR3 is TGTGCCAGCAGCCAAGTGGCGGGTTTGTCTGAAGCTTTCTTT. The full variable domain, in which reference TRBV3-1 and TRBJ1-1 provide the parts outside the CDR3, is DTAVSQTPKYLVTQMGNDKSIKCEQNLGHDTMYWYKQDSKKFLKIMFSYNNKELIINETVPNRFSPKSPDKAHLNLHINSLELGDSAVYFCASSQVAGLSEAFFGQGTRLTVV.

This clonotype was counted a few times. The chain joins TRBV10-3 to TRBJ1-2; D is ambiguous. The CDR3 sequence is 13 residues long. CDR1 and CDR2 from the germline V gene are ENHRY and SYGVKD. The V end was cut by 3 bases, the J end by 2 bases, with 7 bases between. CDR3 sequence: CAISEGNNYGYTF. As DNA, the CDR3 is TGTGCCATCAGTGAAGGGAACAACTATGGCTACACCTTC.

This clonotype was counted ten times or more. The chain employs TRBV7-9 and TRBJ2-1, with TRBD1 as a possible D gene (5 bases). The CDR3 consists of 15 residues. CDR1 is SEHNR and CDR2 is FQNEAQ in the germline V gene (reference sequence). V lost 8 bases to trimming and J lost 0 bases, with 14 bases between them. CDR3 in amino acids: CASGLKGISYNEQFF. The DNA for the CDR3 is TGTGCCAGCGGGCTTAAGGGGATCTCCTACAATGAGCAGTTCTTC.

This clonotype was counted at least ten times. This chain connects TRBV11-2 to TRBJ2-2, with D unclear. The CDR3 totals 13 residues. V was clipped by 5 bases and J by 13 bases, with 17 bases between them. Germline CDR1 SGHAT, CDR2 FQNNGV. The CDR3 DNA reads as TGTGCCAGCAGCCCTTCTGGGAAGGGTGGGCTGTTTTTT. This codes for CASSPSGKGGLFF.

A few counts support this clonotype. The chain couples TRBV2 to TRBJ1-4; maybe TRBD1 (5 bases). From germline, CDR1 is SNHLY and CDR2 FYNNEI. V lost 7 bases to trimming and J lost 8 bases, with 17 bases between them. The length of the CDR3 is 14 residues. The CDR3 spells CASKEPAWDEKLFF. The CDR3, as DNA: TGTGCCAGCAAGGAGCCGGCCTGGGACGAAAAACTGTTTTTT.

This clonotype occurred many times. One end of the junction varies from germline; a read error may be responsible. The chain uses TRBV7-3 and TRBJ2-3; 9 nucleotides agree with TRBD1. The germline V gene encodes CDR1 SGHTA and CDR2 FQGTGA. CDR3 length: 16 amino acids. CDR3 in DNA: TGTGCCAGCACCGACGGAGGGACAGGGAGCATAGATACGCAGTATTTT. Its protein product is CASTDGGTGSIDTQYF.

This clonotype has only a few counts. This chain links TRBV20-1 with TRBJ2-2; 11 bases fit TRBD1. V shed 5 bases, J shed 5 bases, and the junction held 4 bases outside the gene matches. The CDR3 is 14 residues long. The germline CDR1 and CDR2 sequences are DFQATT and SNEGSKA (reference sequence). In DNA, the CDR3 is TGCAGTGCTCCCGGGACAGGGGGAACCGGGGAGCTGTTTTTT. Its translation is CSAPGTGGTGELFF.